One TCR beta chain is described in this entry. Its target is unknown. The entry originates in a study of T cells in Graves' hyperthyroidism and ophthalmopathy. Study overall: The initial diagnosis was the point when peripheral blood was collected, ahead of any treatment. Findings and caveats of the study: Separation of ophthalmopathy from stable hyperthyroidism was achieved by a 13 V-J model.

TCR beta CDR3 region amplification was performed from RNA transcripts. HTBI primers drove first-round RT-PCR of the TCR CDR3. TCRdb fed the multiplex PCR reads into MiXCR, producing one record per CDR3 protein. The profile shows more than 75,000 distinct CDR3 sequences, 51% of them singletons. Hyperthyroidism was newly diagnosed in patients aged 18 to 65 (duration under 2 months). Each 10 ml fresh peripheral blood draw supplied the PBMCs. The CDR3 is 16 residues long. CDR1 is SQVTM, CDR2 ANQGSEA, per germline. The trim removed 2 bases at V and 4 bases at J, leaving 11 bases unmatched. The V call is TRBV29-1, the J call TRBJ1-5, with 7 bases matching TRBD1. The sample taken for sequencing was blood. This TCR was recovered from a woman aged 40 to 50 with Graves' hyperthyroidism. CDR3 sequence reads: CSVEPLSGTANQPQHF. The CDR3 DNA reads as TGCAGCGTTGAACCCCTCAGCGGGACAGCAAATCAGCCCCAGCATTTT. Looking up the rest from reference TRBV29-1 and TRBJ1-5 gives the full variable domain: SAVISQKPSRDICQRGTSLTIQCQVDSQVTMMFWYRQQPGQSLTLIATANQGSEATYESGFVIDKFPISRPNLTFSTLTVSNMSPEDSSIYLCSVEPLSGTANQPQHFGDGTRLSIL.